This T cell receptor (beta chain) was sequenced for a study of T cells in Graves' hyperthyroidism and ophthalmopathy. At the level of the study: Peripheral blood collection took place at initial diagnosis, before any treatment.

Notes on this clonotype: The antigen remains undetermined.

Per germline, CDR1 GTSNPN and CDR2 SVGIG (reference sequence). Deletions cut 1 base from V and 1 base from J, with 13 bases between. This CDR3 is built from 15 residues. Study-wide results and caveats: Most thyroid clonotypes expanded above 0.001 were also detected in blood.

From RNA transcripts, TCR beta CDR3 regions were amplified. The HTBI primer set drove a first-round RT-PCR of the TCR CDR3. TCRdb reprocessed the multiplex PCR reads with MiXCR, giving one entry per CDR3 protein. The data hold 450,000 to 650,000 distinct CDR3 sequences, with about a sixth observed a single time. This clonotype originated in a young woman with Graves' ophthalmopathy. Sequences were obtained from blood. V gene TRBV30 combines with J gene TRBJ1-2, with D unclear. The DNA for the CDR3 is TGTGCCTGGAGTGAGTGGGGTGATTTTAACTATGGCTACACCTTC. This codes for CAWSEWGDFNYGYTF.